The present entry profiles one T cell receptor (beta chain) with its context. Germline loops: CDR1 LNHDA, CDR2 SQIVND (reference sequence). This CDR3 comprises 13 residues. Trimming stripped 4 bases from V and 5 bases from J, with 9 bases between. As originally analysed: Quantification of nucleated cells was approximated via reference gene primer amplification. Some clones are missing from TCRdb's copy, which holds only in-frame ones; the method was immunoSEQ multiplex PCR. The V and J calls and the clone size are those of that table, but D and trimming were determined from the DNA. The sample lists hundreds of thousands of clones, 90% occurring once. The sample belongs to a study of blood T cell repertoires in COVID-19. Study-wide context: There were acute and convalescent COVID-19 samples, and they came from the United States, Italy and Spain. T cells, B-cell-depleted T cells, or PBMCs provided the cDNA or gDNA that served as material.

The material sequenced was PBMCs or T cells enriched from blood (not recorded which). This receptor was obtained from a man aged 25-45 years who had been exposed to COVID-19. The V and J genes are TRBV19 and TRBJ1-5, with D possibly matching TRBD1 (5 bases). The CDR3 spells CASSKTTDQPQHF. CDR3 bases: TGTGCCAGTAGTAAAACGACAGATCAGCCCCAGCATTTT.